What follows are 24 T cell receptor beta chains derived from one specimen sequenced in a study of post-analysis software for immune sequencing data. Built from TCR beta cDNA, the libraries had unique molecular identifiers in them. Using its own MiXCR run on the PCR reads, TCRdb lists one record per CDR3 protein. The table records roughly 600,000 distinct CDR3 sequences, about 40% of them present only once. Antigens for these TCRs are unknown. Overall study findings and caveats: Patients used about five TRBV segments, including TRBV5-6, TRBV5-1 and TRBV20-1, more often than controls.

Sequenced material: blood. The source is a girl between 10 and 17 years old with multiple sclerosis.

In nucleotides, the CDR3 is TGCAGTGCCCAGGGAGCGGGGGTCACCGTGGATACGCAGTATTTT. As protein: CSAQGAGVTVDTQYF. This chain uses TRBV20-1 with TRBJ2-3; 8 bases line up with TRBD2. This CDR3 is built from 15 residues. CDR1 and CDR2 (germline): DFQATT, SNEGSKA (reference sequence). After removal of 6 bases from V and 6 bases from J, the junction contained 14 bases not matched to a gene.

The genes are TRBV7-2 and TRBJ2-3, with no clear D. In germline, CDR1 is SGHTA, CDR2 FQGNSA. The CDR3 consists of 16 residues. Trimming shortened V by 5 bases and J by 6 bases, and 21 bases separated the two germline ends. CDR3 sequence: CASSAHRAVLGDTQYF. The CDR3 DNA reads as TGTGCCAGCAGCGCTCACCGGGCCGTCCTCGGGGATACGCAGTATTTT.

CDR3: CASTPGPEWPNEQFF. In DNA form, the CDR3 reads TGTGCCAGCACCCCGGGACCGGAATGGCCCAATGAGCAGTTCTTC. The rearrangement uses TRBV6-5 and TRBJ2-1, with D perhaps TRBD1 or TRBD2 (5 bases each). Germline CDR1 reads MNHEY; CDR2 reads SVGAGI. The V gene lost 7 bases and the J gene lost 6 bases, with 19 bases spanning the gap. The CDR3 totals 15 residues.

The V gene is TRBV12-3 or TRBV12-4, the J gene TRBJ2-5; 8 positions agree with TRBD1. This CDR3 comprises 18 residues. J lost 2 bases, V lost 3 bases, and 14 bases had no gene match. CDR3: CASSFPETGDTQQETQYF. The DNA for the CDR3 is TGTGCCAGCAGTTTTCCCGAGACAGGGGACACCCAACAAGAGACCCAGTACTTC.

About this clonotype: The germline gene is not matched at one end of the junction; a read error may be the cause. The chain links TRBV4-2 to TRBJ2-7; D is uncertain. The assigned J gene may be wrong: the sequence end matches TRBJ2-5 better. Germline V gene data show CDR1 as LGHNA and CDR2 as YNFKEQ. This CDR3 is 12 amino acids long. CDR3 sequence: CANSQERETQYF. CDR3 sequence (DNA): TGTGCCAACAGCCAAGAACGAGAGACCCAGTACTTC.

This chain links TRBV3-1 with TRBJ2-1; TRBD2 matches 10 bases. The CDR3 loop spans 17 amino acids. Per germline, CDR1 LGHDT and CDR2 YNNKEL (reference sequence). V shed 3 bases and J 0 bases; nucleotides not matched to a gene: 5. CDR3 bases: TGTGCCAGCAGCCATCGTAGCGGGGGGTCCTCCTACAATGAGCAGTTCTTC. Encoded protein: CASSHRSGGSSYNEQFF.

The chain recombines TRBV13 with TRBJ2-3, with 11 bases identical to TRBD1. Germline V lookup: CDR1 PRHDT, CDR2 FYEKMQ (reference sequence). J was trimmed by 3 bases and V by 5 bases; bases with no gene match: 7. CDR3 length: 16 residues. The CDR3 reads CASSPPDRGLTDTQYF. CDR3 sequence (DNA): TGTGCCAGCAGCCCCCCGGACAGGGGGCTTACAGATACGCAGTATTTT.

This chain joins TRBV27 and TRBJ2-7, with a weak D call TRBD1 (6 bases). The CDR3 has 14 residues. Germline values: CDR1 MNHEY, CDR2 SMNVEV (reference sequence). V was clipped by 0 bases and J by 3 bases, with 9 bases between them. The CDR3 DNA follows: TGTGCCAGCAGTTTATCCGTAGGGGGCTACGAGCAGTACTTC. It translates to CASSLSVGGYEQYF.

The V gene is TRBV7-8, the J gene TRBJ2-3; 9 nucleotides line up with TRBD2. The V and J ends lost 4 bases and 2 bases, in that order; junction bases with no gene match: 7. Per germline, CDR1 SGHVS and CDR2 FQNEAQ. The CDR3 totals 16 residues. The CDR3 sequence: CASSSRGGPFTDTQYF. CDR3 nucleotide sequence: TGTGCCAGCAGCTCGCGGGGGGGCCCATTCACAGATACGCAGTATTTT.

This clonotype came up a few times. In DNA form, the CDR3 reads TGTGCCAGCAGCCAAGAAATGGTTGGAGGGGGCGGTGAAAAACTGTTTTTT. This sequence encodes CASSQEMVGGGGEKLFF. The rearrangement links TRBV4-2 to TRBJ1-4, with 7 bases matching TRBD1. With V trimmed by 0 bases and J by 7 bases, 11 bases remained unmatched. This CDR3 comprises 17 residues. Germline V lookup: CDR1 LGHNA, CDR2 YNFKEQ.

This sequence joins TRBV24-1 and TRBJ2-1, with D possibly being TRBD1 (5 bases). This CDR3 region has 16 residues. V gave up 2 bases and J gave up 5 bases, with 15 bases separating them. The germline CDR1 and CDR2 sequences are KGHDR and SFDVKD. In nucleotides, the CDR3 is TGTGCCACCAGTGATTACGACATCCTAGGGGACAATGAGCAGTTCTTC. It is translated as CATSDYDILGDNEQFF.

This rearrangement joins TRBV29-1 to TRBJ2-7; maybe TRBD1 (5 bases). The CDR3 is 13 amino acids. Germline V gene data show CDR1 as SQVTM and CDR2 as ANQGSEA. V lost 2 bases to trimming and J lost 3 bases, with 11 bases between them. The CDR3 DNA follows: TGCAGCGTTGAATTTCCAGGGAACTACGAGCAGTACTTC. Translated, it gives CSVEFPGNYEQYF.

This clonotype has only a few counts. The genes are TRBV27 and TRBJ2-7; D is perhaps TRBD1 (5 bases). The tail of the sequence fits TRBJ2-5 better, so the J call may be wrong. Germline CDR1 and CDR2: MNHEY and SMNVEV (reference sequence). This CDR3 region has 13 residues. CDR3 residues: CASTSHSGETQYF. The CDR3 nucleotides read TGTGCCAGCACCTCACACTCAGGGGAGACCCAGTACTTC.

This clonotype was detected a few times. The V gene is TRBV7-3, the J gene TRBJ2-4; 10 nucleotides match TRBD2. Germline assignment: CDR1 SGHTA and CDR2 FQGTGA. This CDR3 is 17 amino acids long. With 5 bases clipped from V and 0 bases from J, the junction kept 7 bases outside the gene matches. The CDR3 coding sequence is TGTGCCAGCAGCCCCAAACTAGCGGGGATAGCCAAAAACATTCAGTACTTC. Translating gives CASSPKLAGIAKNIQYF.

V and J are TRBV6-2 or TRBV6-3 and TRBJ2-1; possible D gene TRBD1, 6 bases. In germline, CDR1 is MNHEY, CDR2 SVGEGT. CDR3 length: 15 amino acids. The ends were cut back, 6 bases at V and 1 base at J, with 13 bases in the middle. CDR3: CASSGNRASYNEQFF. CDR3 DNA: TGTGCCAGCAGCGGGAACAGGGCTTCCTACAATGAGCAGTTCTTC.

V usage is TRBV6-2 or TRBV6-3 and J usage is TRBJ1-1, with 8 bases identical to TRBD1. Unmatched junction bases numbered 11, after V lost 6 bases and J lost 2 bases. Looked up from germline, CDR1 is MNHEY and CDR2 is SVGEGT. The CDR3 has 16 amino acids. The CDR3 loop is CASRRGQANLNTEAFF. The DNA of the CDR3 is TGTGCCAGCAGGAGGGGACAGGCGAACCTTAACACTGAAGCTTTCTTT.

This rearrangement joins TRBV20-1 to TRBJ2-3; TRBD1 is a possible D gene (6 bases). Germline CDR1 is DFQATT and CDR2 is SNEGSKA (reference sequence). V lost 1 base to trimming and J lost 1 base, with 21 bases between them. This CDR3 region has 18 residues. CDR3 bases: TGCAGTGCTAGAGCCCTTCGAGGGGGAGCGCCCCGCACAGATACGCAGTATTTT. Amino acids: CSARALRGGAPRTDTQYF.

This clonotype was recorded a few times. The chain uses TRBV7-6 and TRBJ2-1, with TRBD2 identical over 10 bases. This CDR3 has 18 residues. V was pared by 1 base and J by 8 bases, with 14 bases of the junction left unmatched. Germline assignment: CDR1 SGHVS and CDR2 FNYEAQ. The CDR3 loop is CASSLGPGASGSMDEQFF. CDR3 DNA: TGTGCCAGCAGCTTAGGGCCCGGAGCTAGCGGGAGTATGGATGAGCAGTTCTTC.

This clonotype appeared a few times. The rearrangement joins TRBV7-7 to TRBJ1-2, with D maybe TRBD1 (5 bases). The CDR3 contains 13 residues. Deletions cut 9 bases from V and 4 bases from J, with 15 bases between. The germline CDR1 and CDR2 sequences are SSHAT and FNYEAQ (reference sequence). The CDR3 DNA reads as TGTGCCAGACCTGGCGACAGAGGCTATGGCTACACCTTC. Encoded protein: CARPGDRGYGYTF.

Regarding this clonotype: At one end the junction does not follow the germline gene, possibly because of a read error. The chain has TRBV12-3 or TRBV12-4 and TRBJ1-1; D remains unclear. CDR3 length equals 13 residues. Here the CDR3 DNA reads TGTGCTAGCAGCTTAGGCAAGAACACTGAAGCTTTCTTT. Its protein is CASSLGKNTEAFF.

There are a few counts of this clonotype. The CDR3 bases are TGCAGCGTTGGCCCCCTAAACTATGGCTACACCTTC. Translation gives CSVGPLNYGYTF. The rearrangement uses TRBV29-1 and TRBJ1-2; no firm D call. The V end lost 4 bases, the J end lost 2 bases, and 8 bases lay between the germline ends. Germline CDR1 reads SQVTM; CDR2 reads ANQGSEA. The CDR3 spans 12 residues.

The chain recombines TRBV6-5 with TRBJ1-1, with D hard to call. The CDR3 is made up of 16 amino acids. CDR1 is MNHEY and CDR2 is SVGAGI in the germline V gene. Trimming left V 3 bases short and J 0 bases short, with 14 bases between. The CDR3 DNA reads TGTGCCAGCAGTTATCATGGGGTAGGCATGAACACTGAAGCTTTCTTT. It codes for CASSYHGVGMNTEAFF.

Regarding this clonotype: The germline gene is not matched at one end of the junction; a read error may be the cause. The chain's CDR3 is CASSRQGEGYNEQFF. CDR3 DNA sequence: TGCGCCAGCAGCCGACAGGGGGAAGGGTACAATGAACAGTTCTTC. The chain combines TRBV5-1 with TRBJ2-1; 9 nucleotides line up with TRBD1. CDR1 is SGHRS, CDR2 YFSETQ, per germline. The CDR3 covers 15 residues.

The chain joins TRBV7-9 to TRBJ2-7; D is uncertain. Per germline, CDR1 SEHNR and CDR2 FQNEAQ (reference sequence). The length of the CDR3 is 15 residues. Between the trimmed V and J ends, which lost 5 bases and 0 bases, there was a span of 14 bases. CDR3 residues: CASSVFSWSSYEQYF. The CDR3 DNA reads TGTGCCAGCAGCGTATTCAGTTGGAGCTCCTACGAGCAGTACTTC.